This is a list of T cell receptor beta chains from one sample in a study of blood T cell repertoires in COVID-19. The data were produced by immunoSEQ multiplex PCR, yet TCRdb's version contains in-frame clones alone and is incomplete. Among more than 100,000 clones listed, around 87% were seen once. Sequencing used peripheral blood. These receptors were taken from a woman aged 60 to 75 with acute or convalescent COVID-19. The CDR3 runs from the conserved cysteine through the conserved F or W. A D gene is named only where the DNA matches it firmly. Rows give clone size only sometimes, using once, few, many, or a class for an expanded clone.

TRBJ1-5 TRBV19 . . CASRTAGTNQPQHF TGTGCCAGTAGAACAGCCGGTACTAATCAGCCCCAGCATTTT
TRBJ1-2 TRBV28 . . CASSPQGRGAGYGYTF TGTGCCAGCAGTCCGCAGGGCCGGGGGGCCGGCTATGGCTACACCTTC
TRBJ2-7 TRBV6-5 . TRBD2 CASSLAGAYEQYF TGTGCCAGCAGTTTAGCGGGAGCCTACGAGCAGTACTTC
TRBJ2-6 TRBV3-1/TRBV3-2 . TRBD1 CASSRGTGSSGANVLTF TGTGCCAGCAGCCGCGGGACAGGGTCCTCTGGGGCCAACGTCCTGACTTTC
TRBJ2-1 TRBV19 few . CASSQTGIEQFF TGTGCCAGTAGTCAAACAGGGATTGAGCAGTTCTTC
TRBJ2-5 TRBV6-1 . . CASSEFVGVEETQYF TGTGCCAGCAGTGAATTTGTGGGAGTAGAGGAGACCCAGTACTTC
TRBJ1-4 TRBV10-2 . . CASSDWGGHEKLFF TGCGCCAGCAGTGATTGGGGGGGCCATGAAAAACTGTTTTTT
TRBJ1-1 TRBV5-1 . TRBD1 CASSAYRGAEAFF TGCGCCAGCAGCGCTTACAGGGGTGCTGAAGCTTTCTTT
TRBJ1-2 TRBV7-9 . . CASSSGNYGYTF TGTGCCAGCAGCTCGGGTAACTATGGCTACACCTTC
TRBJ2-5 TRBV18 . TRBD1 CASSPQGQGETQYF TGTGCCAGCTCACCCCAAGGACAGGGAGAGACCCAGTACTTC
TRBJ1-1 TRBV15 few . CATSWGGVNTEAFF TGTGCCACTTCCTGGGGAGGAGTGAACACTGAAGCTTTCTTT
TRBJ1-5 TRBV2 . . CASREGRQSNQPQHF TGTGCCAGCAGGGAGGGGAGGCAGAGCAATCAGCCCCAGCATTTT
TRBJ2-7 TRBV24-1 . TRBD2 CATEDWEGTEQYF TGTGCCACAGAAGACTGGGAGGGTACCGAGCAGTACTTC
TRBJ2-1 TRBV6-1 . . CASSETRAFYEQFF TGTGCCAGCAGTGAGACGAGGGCGTTCTATGAGCAGTTCTTC
TRBJ2-1 TRBV7-9 . TRBD2 CASSSLAGGPDEQFF TGTGCCAGCAGCTCTCTAGCGGGAGGGCCTGATGAGCAGTTCTTC
TRBJ2-7 TRBV7-9 . TRBD2 CASSLAGGPNEQYF TGTGCCAGCAGCTTAGCGGGAGGGCCAAACGAGCAGTACTTC
TRBJ2-1 TRBV7-2 . TRBD2 CASRLRTSGSRGREQFF TGTGCCAGCAGACTTAGAACTAGCGGGAGTAGGGGACGGGAGCAGTTCTTC
TRBJ1-1 TRBV3-1/TRBV3-2 . TRBD1 CASSQLFIRGKNTEAFF TGTGCCAGCAGCCAACTATTTATCAGGGGGAAGAACACTGAAGCTTTCTTT
TRBJ1-2 TRBV3-1/TRBV3-2 . TRBD1 CASSPGAQGVGGYTF TGTGCCAGCAGCCCTGGCGCACAGGGGGTTGGTGGCTACACCTTC
TRBJ2-5 TRBV29-1 . . CSGVGEGTQYF TGCAGCGGGGTAGGGGAAGGGACCCAGTACTTC
TRBJ1-6 TRBV6-1 . TRBD1 CASSEAGTGVYNSPLHF TGTGCCAGCAGTGAAGCGGGGACAGGGGTTTATAATTCACCCCTCCACTTT
TRBJ2-3 TRBV18 . TRBD2 CASSLTFSGSPTDTQYF TGTGCCAGCTCCCTCACGTTTAGCGGGAGCCCAACAGATACGCAGTATTTT
TRBJ2-4 TRBV13 once . CASSPGSELAKNIQYF TGTGCCAGCAGCCCCGGGTCTGAGCTAGCCAAAAACATTCAGTACTTC
TRBJ2-4 TRBV2 . . CASSGENIQYF TGTGCCAGCAGCGGGGAAAACATTCAGTACTTC
TRBJ2-1 TRBV3-1/TRBV3-2 . . CASTSRGNEQFF TGTGCCAGCACTTCAAGGGGGAATGAGCAGTTCTTC
TRBJ2-3 TRBV15 . . CATSRGTTRLSDTQYF TGTGCCACCAGCAGAGGGACTACCCGCTTATCAGATACGCAGTATTTT
TRBJ2-5 TRBV2 . . CAGQGLEGETQYF TGTGCCGGTCAGGGGCTTGAGGGAGAGACCCAGTACTTC
TRBJ2-1 TRBV10-1 . . CASSESLGRNEQFF TGCGCCAGCAGTGAGTCATTAGGGAGGAATGAGCAGTTCTTC
TRBJ1-2 TRBV6-5 . TRBD1 CASSYLGTENPSYTF TGTGCCAGCAGTTACTTGGGGACAGAGAACCCTTCCTACACCTTC
TRBJ1-1 TRBV18 . TRBD1 CASSKDRLNTEAFF TGTGCCAGCTCGAAGGACAGGCTGAACACTGAAGCTTTCTTT
TRBJ1-3 TRBV6-5 . TRBD1 CASSSTGGFGNTIYF TGTGCCAGCAGCTCAACAGGGGGCTTCGGAAACACCATATATTTT
TRBJ2-1 TRBV9 . . CASSVGEVHEQFF TGTGCCAGCAGCGTTGGTGAGGTCCATGAGCAGTTCTTC
TRBJ1-4 TRBV5-1 . TRBD1 CASRTGGYEKLFF TGCGCCAGCAGAACAGGGGGCTATGAAAAACTGTTTTTT
TRBJ1-2 TRBV3-1/TRBV3-2 . . CASSQDGTGINYGYTF TGTGCCAGCAGCCAAGATGGAACAGGGATTAACTATGGCTACACCTTC
TRBJ2-3 TRBV28 . . CRTQGRDTQYF TGTAGAACCCAAGGGAGGGATACGCAGTATTTT
TRBJ2-3 TRBV4-2 . . CASSPGWTAAGQDTQYF TGTGCCAGCAGCCCTGGGTGGACAGCGGCAGGACAAGATACGCAGTATTTT
TRBJ2-5 TRBV9 . . CASSVLPQPGGKETQYF TGTGCCAGCAGCGTATTACCCCAGCCGGGGGGCAAGGAGACCCAGTACTTC
TRBJ2-2 TRBV24-1 . . CATSEYFTGELFF TGTGCCACCAGTGAATATTTCACCGGGGAGCTGTTTTTT
TRBJ2-1 TRBV9 . TRBD2 CASSPYSGSSYNEQFF TGTGCCAGCAGCCCCTATAGCGGGAGCTCCTACAATGAGCAGTTCTTC
TRBJ2-2 TRBV5-4 . . CASSLGDSTGELFF TGTGCCAGCAGCTTGGGTGACTCTACCGGGGAGCTGTTTTTT
TRBJ2-1 TRBV24-1 . TRBD2 CATSDGGTSFYNEQFF TGTGCCACCAGTGATGGTGGGACTAGCTTCTACAATGAGCAGTTCTTC
TRBJ1-1 TRBV6-4 . . CASRTQASGTEAFF TGTGCCAGCAGAACCCAGGCCTCGGGGACTGAAGCTTTCTTT
TRBJ1-6 TRBV11-3 . . CASSSTQGSPLHF TGTGCCAGCAGCTCCACACAGGGATCACCCCTCCACTTT
TRBJ2-1 TRBV9 . TRBD2 CASSYGRGMVNEQFF TGTGCCAGCAGCTACGGGAGGGGAATGGTCAATGAGCAGTTCTTC
TRBJ1-1 TRBV3-1/TRBV3-2 once . CASSQKQNTEAFF TGTGCCAGCAGCCAGAAGCAGAACACTGAAGCTTTCTTT
TRBJ2-1 TRBV5-8 . . CASSFHGSDEQFF TGTGCCAGCAGCTTTCATGGAAGCGATGAGCAGTTCTTC
TRBJ2-1 TRBV29-1 . . CSGRQYSSSYNEQFF TGCAGCGGGCGACAGTACTCAAGCTCCTACAATGAGCAGTTCTTC
TRBJ2-1 TRBV5-5 . . CASSLLVDNEQFF TGTGCCAGCAGCTTGTTAGTGGACAATGAGCAGTTCTTC
TRBJ2-3 TRBV10-1 . . CASSRTASTDTQYF TGCGCCAGTTCCCGGACAGCTAGCACAGATACGCAGTATTTT